The following is a TCR beta chain sequence with its context. Its antigen is currently unknown. Time point meaning: pre-sensitization, week 0. Sample treatment: therapeutic diphenylcyclopropenone sensitization with weekly scalp DPC. Researchers extracted total RNA from unfractionated whole blood. Alopecia patients, 18 to 70 years old and DPC-suitable, served as donors. This sample is part of a study of human T cells and chemical hapten exposure. Study at large: Each patient's scalp received weekly diphenylcyclopropenone throughout the approximately 23-week study.

The library tagged each cDNA molecule with unique molecular identifiers. From the RACE reads, TCRdb called clonotypes with MiXCR, one entry per CDR3 protein. In the table there are tens of thousands of distinct CDR3 sequences, around 12% of which are singletons. Study outcomes and limitations: Sensitizing to DPC left TCRs with a frequency above 1 in 1000 unaltered.

There are 11 residues in the CDR3. Trimming took off 5 bases at V and 2 bases at J, with 4 bases between the two ends. The germline gives CDR1 LGHDT, CDR2 YNNKEL (reference sequence). The material was whole blood, obtained in connection with sensitization to the hapten diphenylcyclopropenone (DPC). The chain has TRBV3-1 and TRBJ2-7; no firm D call. The source of this sequence is a woman between 40 and 55 years old with alopecia areata. Some clones in this sample may be carry-over from other donors' samples. CDR3 bases: TGTGCCAGCAGCGGGCCCTACGAGCAGTACTTC. It is translated as CASSGPYEQYF.